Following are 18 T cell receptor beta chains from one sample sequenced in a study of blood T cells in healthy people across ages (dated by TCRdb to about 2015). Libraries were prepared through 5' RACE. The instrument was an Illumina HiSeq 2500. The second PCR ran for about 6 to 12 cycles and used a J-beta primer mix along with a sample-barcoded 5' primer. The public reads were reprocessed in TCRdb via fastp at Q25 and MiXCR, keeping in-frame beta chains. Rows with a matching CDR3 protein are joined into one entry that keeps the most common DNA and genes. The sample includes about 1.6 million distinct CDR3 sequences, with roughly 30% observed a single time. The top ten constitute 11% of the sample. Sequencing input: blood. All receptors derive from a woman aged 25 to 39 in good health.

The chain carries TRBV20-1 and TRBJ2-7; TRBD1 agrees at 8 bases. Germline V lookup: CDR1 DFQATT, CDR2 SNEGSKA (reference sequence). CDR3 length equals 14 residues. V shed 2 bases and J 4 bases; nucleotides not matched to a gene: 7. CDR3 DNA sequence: TGCAGTGCTAGACGGACAGGGATATTGTACGAGCAGTACTTC. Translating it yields CSARRTGILYEQYF.

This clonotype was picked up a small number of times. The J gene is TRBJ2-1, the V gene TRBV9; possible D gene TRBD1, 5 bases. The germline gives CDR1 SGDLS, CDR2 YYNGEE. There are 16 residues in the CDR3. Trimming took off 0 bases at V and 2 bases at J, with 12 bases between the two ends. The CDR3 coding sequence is TGTGCCAGCAGCGTAGATAGGGGTTTACCCTACAATGAGCAGTTCTTC. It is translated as CASSVDRGLPYNEQFF.

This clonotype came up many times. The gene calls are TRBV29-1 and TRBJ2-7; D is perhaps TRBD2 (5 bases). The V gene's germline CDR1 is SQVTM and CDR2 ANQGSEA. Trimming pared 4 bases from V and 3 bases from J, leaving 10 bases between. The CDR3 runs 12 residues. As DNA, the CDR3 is TGCAGCGTTGGGCGGGCCAACTACGAGCAGTACTTC. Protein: CSVGRANYEQYF.

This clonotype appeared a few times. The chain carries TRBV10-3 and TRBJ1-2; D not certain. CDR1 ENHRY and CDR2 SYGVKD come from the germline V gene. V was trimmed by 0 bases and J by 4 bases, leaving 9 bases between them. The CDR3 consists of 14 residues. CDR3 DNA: TGTGCCATCAGTGAGTCGGGAGGAAGCTATGGCTACACCTTC. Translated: CAISESGGSYGYTF.

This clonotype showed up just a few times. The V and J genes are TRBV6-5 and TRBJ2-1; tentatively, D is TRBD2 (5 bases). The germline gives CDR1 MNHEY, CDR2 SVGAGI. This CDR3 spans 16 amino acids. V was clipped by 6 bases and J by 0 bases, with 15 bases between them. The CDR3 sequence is CASRTRGSDSYNEQFF. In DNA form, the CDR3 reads TGTGCCAGCAGAACCCGGGGTAGCGACTCCTACAATGAGCAGTTCTTC.

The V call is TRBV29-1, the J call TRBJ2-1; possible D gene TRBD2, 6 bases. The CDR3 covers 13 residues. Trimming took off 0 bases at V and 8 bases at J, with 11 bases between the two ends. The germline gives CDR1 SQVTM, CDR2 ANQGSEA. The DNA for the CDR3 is TGCAGCGTTGAAGAGGGGACGGGGGATGAGCAGTTCTTC. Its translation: CSVEEGTGDEQFF.

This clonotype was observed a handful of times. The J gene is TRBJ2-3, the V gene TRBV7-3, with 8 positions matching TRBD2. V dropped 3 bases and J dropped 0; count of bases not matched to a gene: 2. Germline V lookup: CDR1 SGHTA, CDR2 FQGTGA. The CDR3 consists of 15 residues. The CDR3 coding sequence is TGTGCCAGCAGCTTCGGACTAGCCAGCACAGATACGCAGTATTTT. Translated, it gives CASSFGLASTDTQYF.

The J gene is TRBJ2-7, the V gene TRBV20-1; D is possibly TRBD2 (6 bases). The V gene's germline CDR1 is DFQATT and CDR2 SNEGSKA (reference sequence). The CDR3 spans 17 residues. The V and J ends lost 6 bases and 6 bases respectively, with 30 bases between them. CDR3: CSAAGLARGQALVEQYF. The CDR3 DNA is TGCAGTGCCGCCGGGCTAGCGAGGGGCCAAGCCCTAGTCGAGCAGTACTTC.

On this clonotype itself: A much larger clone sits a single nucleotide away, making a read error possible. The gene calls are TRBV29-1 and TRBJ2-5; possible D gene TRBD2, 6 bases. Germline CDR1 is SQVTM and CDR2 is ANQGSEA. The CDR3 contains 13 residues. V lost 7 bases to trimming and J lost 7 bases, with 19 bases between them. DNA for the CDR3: TGCAGCGCCCTGGAGGGTGTGGGAAGGACCCAGTACTTC. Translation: CSALEGVGRTQYF.

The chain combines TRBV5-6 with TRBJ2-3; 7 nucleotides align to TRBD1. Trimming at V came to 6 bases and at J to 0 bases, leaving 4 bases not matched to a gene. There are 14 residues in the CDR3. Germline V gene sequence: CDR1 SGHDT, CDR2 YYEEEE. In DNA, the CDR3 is TGTGCCAGCACTGGGACAGACAGCACAGATACGCAGTATTTT. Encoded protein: CASTGTDSTDTQYF.

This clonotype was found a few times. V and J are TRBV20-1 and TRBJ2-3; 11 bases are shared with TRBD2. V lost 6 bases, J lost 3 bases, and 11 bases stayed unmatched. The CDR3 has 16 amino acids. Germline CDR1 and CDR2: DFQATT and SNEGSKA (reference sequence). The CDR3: CSAEGIAGGPTDTQYF. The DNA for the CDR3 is TGCAGTGCCGAGGGTATAGCGGGAGGGCCAACAGATACGCAGTATTTT.

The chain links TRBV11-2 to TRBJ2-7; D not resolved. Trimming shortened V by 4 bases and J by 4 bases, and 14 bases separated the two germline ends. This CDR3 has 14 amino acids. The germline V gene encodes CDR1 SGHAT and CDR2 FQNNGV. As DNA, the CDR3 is TGTGCCAGCAGCTCCGGCTACTTGGGATACGAGCAGTACTTC. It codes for CASSSGYLGYEQYF.

The chain's CDR3 is CASSRGRDYTF. As DNA, the CDR3 is TGTGCCAGCAGCCGGGGTCGGGACTACACCTTC. The chain combines TRBV3-1 with TRBJ1-2; no firm D call. The germline V gene has CDR1 LGHDT and CDR2 YNNKEL (reference sequence). Trimming pared 4 bases from V and 10 bases from J, leaving 10 bases between. CDR3 size: 11 residues.

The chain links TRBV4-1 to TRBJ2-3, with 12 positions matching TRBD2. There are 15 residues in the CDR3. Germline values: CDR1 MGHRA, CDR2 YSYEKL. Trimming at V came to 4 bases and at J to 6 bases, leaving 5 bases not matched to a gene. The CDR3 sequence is CASSPGLAGHDTQYF. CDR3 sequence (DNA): TGCGCCAGCAGCCCGGGACTAGCGGGCCACGATACGCAGTATTTT.

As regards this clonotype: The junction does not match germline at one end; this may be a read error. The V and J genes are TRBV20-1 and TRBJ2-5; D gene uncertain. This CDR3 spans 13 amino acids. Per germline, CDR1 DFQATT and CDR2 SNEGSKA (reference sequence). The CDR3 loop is CSARALGPETQYF. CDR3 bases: TGCAGTGCAAGAGCCCTCGGGCCTGAGACCCAGTACTTC.

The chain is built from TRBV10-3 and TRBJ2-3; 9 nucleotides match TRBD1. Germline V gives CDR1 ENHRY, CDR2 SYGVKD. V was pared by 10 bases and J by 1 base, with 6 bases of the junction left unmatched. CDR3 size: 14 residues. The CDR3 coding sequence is TGTGCCAGTTACAGGGGGCAGGGCACAGATACGCAGTATTTT. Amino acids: CASYRGQGTDTQYF.

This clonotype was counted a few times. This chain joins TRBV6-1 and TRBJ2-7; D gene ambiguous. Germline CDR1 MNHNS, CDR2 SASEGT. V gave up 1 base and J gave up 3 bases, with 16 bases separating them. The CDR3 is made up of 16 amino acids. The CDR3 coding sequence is TGTGCCAGCAGTGAAGGGGGAACAGTCTTAATCTACGAGCAGTACTTC. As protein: CASSEGGTVLIYEQYF.

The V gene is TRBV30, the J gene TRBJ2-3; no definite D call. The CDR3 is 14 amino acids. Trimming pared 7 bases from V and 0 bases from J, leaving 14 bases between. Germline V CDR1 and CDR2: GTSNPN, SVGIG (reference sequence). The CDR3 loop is CAYLGLLSTDTQYF. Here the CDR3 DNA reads TGTGCCTACCTTGGGCTTTTAAGCACAGATACGCAGTATTTT.